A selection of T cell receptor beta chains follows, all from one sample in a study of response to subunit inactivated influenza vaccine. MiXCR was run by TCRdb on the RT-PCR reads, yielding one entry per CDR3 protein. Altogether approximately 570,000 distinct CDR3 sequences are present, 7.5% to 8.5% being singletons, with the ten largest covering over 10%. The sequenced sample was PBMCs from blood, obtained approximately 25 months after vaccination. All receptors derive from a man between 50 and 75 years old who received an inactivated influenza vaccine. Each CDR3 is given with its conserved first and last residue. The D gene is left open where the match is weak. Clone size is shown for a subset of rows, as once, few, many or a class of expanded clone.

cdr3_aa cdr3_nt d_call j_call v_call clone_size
CASSLGLPAYEQYF TGTGCCAGCAGTTTGGGTCTCCCGGCCTACGAGCAGTACTTC NA TRBJ2-7 TRBV27 NA
CSARAGTVINREAFF TGCAGTGCTAGAGCCGGGACAGTGATCAACCGTGAAGCTTTCTTT TRBD1 TRBJ1-1 TRBV20-1 few
CASSKSSDEQYF TGTGCCAGCAGCAAATCAAGTGACGAGCAGTACTTC NA TRBJ2-7 TRBV21-1 NA
CSVEAGRELSNEQFF TGCAGCGTTGAAGCTGGGCGGGAGTTAAGCAATGAGCAGTTCTTC TRBD2 TRBJ2-1 TRBV29-1 NA
CASSFQVFSIYEQFF TGTGCCAGCAGCTTTCAGGTCTTCAGTATCTATGAGCAGTTCTTC NA TRBJ2-1 TRBV7-2 NA
CASSESQGMNTEAFF TGTGCCAGCAGTGAATCTCAGGGCATGAACACTGAAGCTTTCTTT NA TRBJ1-1 TRBV25-1 NA
CASRYDSIQETQYF TGTGCCAGCAGGTACGACAGTATACAAGAGACCCAGTACTTC NA TRBJ2-5 TRBV3-1 many
CASSLGRTQYF TGCGCCAGCAGCTTGGGCCGGACCCAGTACTTC NA TRBJ2-5 TRBV5-1 many
CSARDMLGLAGEGSTGELFF TGCAGTGCTAGAGATATGTTGGGGCTAGCGGGAGAAGGTAGCACCGGGGAGCTGTTTTTT TRBD2 TRBJ2-2 TRBV20-1 few
CASSLRSQRTNEQFF TGCGCCAGCAGCTTGAGGTCCCAACGGACGAATGAGCAGTTCTTC NA TRBJ2-1 TRBV5-1 few
CASSLGQGRGYGYTF TGTGCCAGCAGCTTAGGACAGGGCCGGGGCTATGGCTACACCTTC TRBD1 TRBJ1-2 TRBV7-2 few
CSARGLVGETQYF TGCAGCGCTCGGGGACTAGTAGGAGAGACCCAGTACTTC TRBD2 TRBJ2-5 TRBV29-1 NA
CSATQQWNYGYTF TGCAGTGCTACTCAGCAATGGAACTATGGCTACACCTTC NA TRBJ1-2 TRBV20-1 NA
CASSPRGRAQETQYF TGTGCCAGCAGCCCAAGGGGAAGAGCACAAGAGACCCAGTACTTC NA TRBJ2-5 TRBV18 many
CASSPGQGRVFEQYF TGTGCCAGCAGCCCAGGACAGGGTCGAGTGTTCGAGCAGTACTTC TRBD1 TRBJ2-7 TRBV7-9 NA
CASSYGLGDGYTF TGTGCCAGCAGTTACGGTTTGGGGGACGGCTACACCTTC NA TRBJ1-2 TRBV6-2/TRBV6-3 few
CASSQAGGRANYGYTF TGCGCCAGCAGCCAAGCAGGGGGCAGGGCTAACTATGGCTACACCTTC TRBD1 TRBJ1-2 TRBV4-1 NA
CSATRERETQYF TGCAGTGCTACCAGGGAACGGGAGACCCAGTACTTC NA TRBJ2-5 TRBV20-1 many
CASSSAPGGTDTQYF TGCGCCAGCAGCTCCGCCCCGGGGGGCACAGATACGCAGTATTTT NA TRBJ2-3 TRBV5-1 many
CSVRRGETQYF TGCAGCGTTCGAAGGGGAGAGACCCAGTACTTC NA TRBJ2-5 TRBV29-1 many
CASSSLLSPQHF TGTGCCAGCAGTTCCCTCCTATCACCCCAGCATTTT NA TRBJ1-5 TRBV6-5 many
CASSNRVGNTEAFF TGTGCCAGCAGCAACAGGGTTGGGAACACTGAAGCTTTCTTT NA TRBJ1-1 TRBV7-2 NA
CASTNQANYEQFF TGCGCCAGCACCAATCAGGCAAACTATGAGCAGTTCTTC NA TRBJ2-1 TRBV10-2 NA
CASSSHQTYEQYF TGTGCCAGCAGTAGCCATCAAACCTACGAGCAGTACTTC NA TRBJ2-7 TRBV12-3/TRBV12-4 few
CASSIEGRGEAQHF TGTGCCAGCTCAATAGAGGGGCGCGGAGAGGCCCAGCATTTT NA TRBJ1-5 TRBV18 many
CASSLTQGNTEAFF TGTGCCAGCAGCTTGACTCAGGGGAACACTGAAGCTTTCTTT NA TRBJ1-1 TRBV7-2 few
CASSEGSSDEQFF TGTGCCAGCAGTGAAGGTTCCAGCGATGAGCAGTTCTTC NA TRBJ2-1 TRBV2 NA
CASSHGGTYEQYF TGTGCCAGCAGCCACGGGGGTACCTACGAGCAGTACTTC NA TRBJ2-7 TRBV11-2 many
CASSLEARGTRQPQHF TGTGCCAGCAGCTTGGAGGCCCGGGGTACACGGCAGCCCCAGCATTTT NA TRBJ1-5 TRBV7-2 many
CSARDRLGGEQYF TGCAGTGCTAGAGATCGCTTGGGGGGCGAGCAGTACTTC NA TRBJ2-7 TRBV20-1 NA
CSAKHLSPLNTEAFF TGCAGTGCTAAGCACCTCTCTCCCTTGAACACTGAAGCTTTCTTT NA TRBJ1-1 TRBV20-1 many
CASSLAGQRGDIQYF TGCGCCAGCAGCTTGGCCGGCCAGAGGGGAGACATTCAGTACTTC NA TRBJ2-4 TRBV5-1 NA
CASSPTPDRWSSYEQYF TGTGCCAGCAGCCCTACCCCGGACAGGTGGAGCTCCTACGAGCAGTACTTC TRBD1 TRBJ2-7 TRBV5-5 many
CASSEAGAGAEAFF TGTGCCAGCAGTGAAGCGGGGGCCGGCGCTGAAGCTTTCTTT NA TRBJ1-1 TRBV2 NA
CASSLGITSGRTTDTQYF TGCGCCAGCAGCTTGGGGATTACTAGCGGGAGAACCACAGATACGCAGTATTTT TRBD2 TRBJ2-3 TRBV5-1 many
CSARTGIYNEQFF TGCAGTGCCCGGACAGGGATCTACAATGAGCAGTTCTTC TRBD1 TRBJ2-1 TRBV20-1 few
CASSSGQSAEQYF TGTGCCAGCAGTTCGGGACAGAGCGCCGAGCAGTACTTC TRBD1 TRBJ2-7 TRBV28 many